A single T cell receptor beta chain is shown here with its context. Germline V gene data show CDR1 as SGHTA and CDR2 as FQGTGA. The V and J ends lost 1 base and 7 bases respectively, with 11 bases between them. The CDR3 length is 14 residues. Libraries were prepared by immunoSEQ multiplex PCR; TCRdb keeps only in-frame clonotypes and omits some of them. Of about 190,000 clones listed, around 84% are singletons. The data stem from a study of blood T cell repertoires in COVID-19. Study in general: Acute and convalescent COVID-19 samples came from the United States, Italy and Spain.

The TCR comes from a woman aged 30 to 39 who had recovered from COVID-19. The chain couples TRBV7-3 to TRBJ2-1; a possible D gene is TRBD2 (5 bases). Sequenced: PBMCs or T cells enriched from blood (not recorded which). This chain's CDR3 is CASSLRTGLNEQFF. CDR3 DNA: TGTGCCAGCAGCTTAAGAACGGGATTAAATGAGCAGTTCTTC.